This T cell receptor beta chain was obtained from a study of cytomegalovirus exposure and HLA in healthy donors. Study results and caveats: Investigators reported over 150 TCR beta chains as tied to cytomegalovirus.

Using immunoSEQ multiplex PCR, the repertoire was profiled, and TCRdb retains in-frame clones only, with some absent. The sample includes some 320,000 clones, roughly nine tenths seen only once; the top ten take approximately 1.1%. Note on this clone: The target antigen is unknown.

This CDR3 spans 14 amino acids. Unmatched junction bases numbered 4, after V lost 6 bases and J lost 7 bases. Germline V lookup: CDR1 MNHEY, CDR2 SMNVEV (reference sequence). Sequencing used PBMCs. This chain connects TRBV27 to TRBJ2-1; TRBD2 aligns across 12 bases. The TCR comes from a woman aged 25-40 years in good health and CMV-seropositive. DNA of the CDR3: TGTGCCAGCAGATGGACTAGCGGGATAAATGAGCAGTTCTTC. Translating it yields CASRWTSGINEQFF.